The rows below give T cell receptor beta chains drawn from one sample of a study of cytomegalovirus exposure and HLA in healthy donors. TCRdb's copy holds only in-frame clones and misses some; the assay was immunoSEQ multiplex PCR. This table lists about 65,000 clones. The sample taken for sequencing was PBMCs. Every receptor here comes from a boy younger than 18 in good health and CMV-seronegative. CDR3s include the opening cysteine and the closing phenylalanine or tryptophan. A D gene is named only where the DNA matches it firmly. The listing skips clone size in some rows; elsewhere it reads once, few, many or a size class.

J gene | clone size | V gene | D gene | CDR3 DNA | CDR3 protein
TRBJ2-2 | . | TRBV5-6 | . | TGTGCCAGCAGCCCGGGGACATGGAAAAACACCGGGGAGCTGTTTTTT | CASSPGTWKNTGELFF
TRBJ2-7 | . | TRBV4-1 | . | TGCGCCAGCAGCCAGGATTATCTACAGGGCTACGAGCAGTACTTC | CASSQDYLQGYEQYF
TRBJ2-3 | . | TRBV7-9 | . | TGTGCCAGCAGCGCTTACGTCTCGGATGAGGGTTGGACAGATACGCAGTATTTT | CASSAYVSDEGWTDTQYF
TRBJ1-2 | . | TRBV2 | . | TGTGCCAGCAGTGAAGCAGGGGTCGGCTACACCTTC | CASSEAGVGYTF
TRBJ2-2 | . | TRBV19 | . | TGTGCCAGTAGTATGGGACTGGCTGGGTACGCGAACACCGGGGAGCTGTTTTTT | CASSMGLAGYANTGELFF
TRBJ2-4 | . | TRBV6-1 | . | TGTGCCAGCAGTGGTATGGGCACCTTAGCCAAAAACATTCAGTACTTC | CASSGMGTLAKNIQYF
TRBJ2-6 | medium-sized | TRBV27 | . | TGTGCCAGCAGTTACCAGGGATCCAGGGGGGCCAACGTCCTGACTTTC | CASSYQGSRGANVLTF
TRBJ2-7 | . | TRBV7-9 | TRBD1 | TGTGCCAGCAGCCCCAGGGGGCCGGAAATCTACGAGCAGTACTTC | CASSPRGPEIYEQYF
TRBJ1-4 | . | TRBV18 | TRBD1 | TGTGCCAGCTCACCACGACAGGGGACAACTAATGAAAAACTGTTTTTT | CASSPRQGTTNEKLFF
TRBJ2-2 | . | TRBV27 | . | TGTGCCAGCAGTTCATTAACCGCCTCAGGGACCGGGGAGCTGTTTTTT | CASSSLTASGTGELFF
TRBJ1-3 | . | TRBV19 | . | TGTGCCAGTAGTACCTTGGACAGTTCTGGAAACACCATATATTTT | CASSTLDSSGNTIYF
TRBJ1-2 | . | TRBV7-9 | . | TGTGCCAGCAGCTTATTAACATCCCCTGATATTAACTATGGCTACACCTTC | CASSLLTSPDINYGYTF
TRBJ1-1 | . | TRBV25-1 | . | TGTGCCAGCAGTGAATCTAATAAGATCAACACTGAAGCTTTCTTT | CASSESNKINTEAFF
TRBJ1-1 | . | TRBV5-1 | . | TGCGCCAGCAGCTTGGCGTCCGGGAACACTGAAGCTTTCTTT | CASSLASGNTEAFF
TRBJ2-1 | . | TRBV6-5 | . | TGTGCCAGCAACGTAGGGGGGGGAGACAATGAGCAGTTCTTC | CASNVGGGDNEQFF
TRBJ2-7 | . | TRBV7-8 | . | TGTGCCAGCAGCTCCTCTGCGGGGTTCCTATACGAGCAGTACTTC | CASSSSAGFLYEQYF
TRBJ2-5 | . | TRBV5-4 | . | TGTGCCAGCAGCTTAGATTCAGCGGCGCAAGAGACCCAGTACTTC | CASSLDSAAQETQYF
TRBJ2-7 | . | TRBV11-2 | . | TGTGCTTCCAAGGGGTCCCGATACAGGGATTACGAGCAGTACTTC | CASKGSRYRDYEQYF
TRBJ1-3 | . | TRBV30 | . | TGTGCCTGGAGTGTACCAAGCCGACAGAGAAACACCATATATTTT | CAWSVPSRQRNTIYF
TRBJ2-5 | . | TRBV2 | TRBD1 | TGTGCCAGCAGTGAATCGGGACAGGGCAGGGAGACCCAGTACTTC | CASSESGQGRETQYF
TRBJ2-1 | . | TRBV5-4 | TRBD2 | TGTGCCAGCAGCTTGGGGGGGCGTCCAGCGGGAGATGGCAATGAGCAGTTCTTC | CASSLGGRPAGDGNEQFF
TRBJ1-4 | . | TRBV7-9 | . | TGTGCCAGCAGCTTAAATCCTAAAACTAATGAAAAACTGTTTTTT | CASSLNPKTNEKLFF
TRBJ2-7 | . | TRBV6-5 | TRBD1 | TGTGCCAGCGGTCACCGGGACAGAAGTTACGAGCAGTACTTC | CASGHRDRSYEQYF
TRBJ1-2 | . | TRBV15 | . | TGTGCCACCAGCACCCCCTTGGGGGGAGCTAACTATGGCTACACCTTC | CATSTPLGGANYGYTF
TRBJ2-5 | . | TRBV10-1 | . | TGCGCCAGCAGTGATCGGCAGGGTACGGAGACCCAGTACTTC | CASSDRQGTETQYF
TRBJ1-1 | . | TRBV2 | . | TGTGCCAGCAGAACCCCGGACAGACTGACTGAAGCTTTCTTT | CASRTPDRLTEAFF
TRBJ1-1 | . | TRBV6-5 | . | TGTGCCACCCGTTTATGGACAGCTGAAGCTTTCTTT | CATRLWTAEAFF
TRBJ2-7 | . | TRBV11-2 | . | TGTGCCAGCAGCTTAGCCACTGAGGCCTCCTACGAGCAGTACTTC | CASSLATEASYEQYF
TRBJ2-1 | . | TRBV30 | TRBD2 | TGTGCCTGGAGTGTAATAAGTGAATGGCGGGGGGCCAGCCTAAACAATGAGCAGTTCTTC | CAWSVISEWRGASLNNEQFF
TRBJ2-5 | . | TRBV1 | . | TGCACCAGCAGCCACGTCGTGTCGAGCGGCCACGCAGAGACCCAGTACTTC | CTSSHVVSSGHAETQYF
TRBJ2-7 | . | TRBV19 | TRBD2 | TGTGCCAGTAGTATAAGGGGGACTAGCGGGAGGGCCTCTAAGGTTTACGAGCAGTACTTC | CASSIRGTSGRASKVYEQYF
TRBJ2-1 | . | TRBV4-1 | TRBD1 | TGCGCCAGCAGTCAGGGGGATACCTCCTACAATGAGCAGTTCTTC | CASSQGDTSYNEQFF
TRBJ1-2 | . | TRBV7-2 | . | TGTGCCAGCAGCTTAGCCTCGGACGGCGGGGGCTACACCTTC | CASSLASDGGGYTF
TRBJ1-4 | . | TRBV5-1 | TRBD1 | TGCGCCAGCAGCTTCAGGACAGGGAATAATGAAAAACTGTTTTTT | CASSFRTGNNEKLFF
TRBJ1-2 | . | TRBV6-1 | TRBD1 | TGTGCCAGCAGTGTAAGGACAGGGGGCTTCTATGGCTACACCTTC | CASSVRTGGFYGYTF
TRBJ1-1 | . | TRBV9 | . | TGTGCCAGCAGCGGGGGGGGGACAACGAACACTGAAGCTTTCTTT | CASSGGGTTNTEAFF
TRBJ1-2 | . | TRBV19 | TRBD1 | TGTGCCAGTAGCCCGGTAGGACAGGGGGCCTATGGCTACACCTTC | CASSPVGQGAYGYTF
TRBJ2-1 | . | TRBV5-1 | TRBD2 | TGCGCCAGCAGTCTGGTAACTAGCGGGAGGGGTAGTGAGCAGTTCTTC | CASSLVTSGRGSEQFF
TRBJ1-1 | . | TRBV4-3 | . | TGCGCCAGCAGCCAGGCCGGGGGGGTGATGAACACTGAAGCTTTCTTT | CASSQAGGVMNTEAFF
TRBJ1-5 | . | TRBV2 | . | TGTGCCAGCAGTGAGGGTCGGGAGCATAATCAGCCCCAGCATTTT | CASSEGREHNQPQHF
TRBJ2-7 | . | TRBV27 | . | TGTGCCAGCAGTTTGTTGGGGGAGGACCCCTACGAGCAGTACTTC | CASSLLGEDPYEQYF
TRBJ1-1 | . | TRBV6-1 | . | TGTGCCAGCAGTGAGGAACAGGAGAACACTGAAGCTTTCTTT | CASSEEQENTEAFF
TRBJ2-7 | . | TRBV9 | TRBD2 | TGTGCCAGCAGCGTTGGGTTGACTAGCGGGGGACCCTACGAGCAGTACTTC | CASSVGLTSGGPYEQYF
TRBJ1-1 | . | TRBV5-6 | TRBD1 | TGTGCCAGCAGCTCGACAGGGATCACTGAAGCTTTCTTT | CASSSTGITEAFF
TRBJ2-1 | . | TRBV6-6 | TRBD2 | TGTGCCAGCAGTCTCCTAGCGGTAGAACACAATGAGCAGTTCTTC | CASSLLAVEHNEQFF
TRBJ2-7 | . | TRBV7-2 | . | TGTGCCAGCAGCTTAGCTGAAGGGGGTCTATCCTACGAGCAGTACTTC | CASSLAEGGLSYEQYF
TRBJ2-1 | . | TRBV12-5 | TRBD2 | TGTGCTAGTGGCCCAGTCGGGGGGACCTACAATGAGCAGTTCTTC | CASGPVGGTYNEQFF
TRBJ1-5 | . | TRBV6-5 | TRBD1 | TGTGCCATTCTTGACAGGGCAAACCAGCCCCAGCATTTT | CAILDRANQPQHF
TRBJ1-1 | . | TRBV29-1 | . | TGCAGCGGACGACAGGACCCTGAAGCTTTCTTT | CSGRQDPEAFF
TRBJ1-1 | . | TRBV7-3 | . | TGTGCCAGCAGCTTAGCCCCAGGGGATCCTGAAGCTTTCTTT | CASSLAPGDPEAFF
TRBJ2-1 | . | TRBV5-6 | . | TGTGCCAGCAGCCCCTCTATCAATGAGCAGTTCTTC | CASSPSINEQFF
TRBJ2-7 | . | TRBV6-1 | TRBD2 | TGTGCCAGCAGTGAACAAGCGGGAGCCTACGAGCAGTACTTC | CASSEQAGAYEQYF
TRBJ2-1 | . | TRBV5-1 | TRBD1 | TGCGCCAGCAGCGCGGGACAGGGGTTGGATGAGCAGTTCTTC | CASSAGQGLDEQFF